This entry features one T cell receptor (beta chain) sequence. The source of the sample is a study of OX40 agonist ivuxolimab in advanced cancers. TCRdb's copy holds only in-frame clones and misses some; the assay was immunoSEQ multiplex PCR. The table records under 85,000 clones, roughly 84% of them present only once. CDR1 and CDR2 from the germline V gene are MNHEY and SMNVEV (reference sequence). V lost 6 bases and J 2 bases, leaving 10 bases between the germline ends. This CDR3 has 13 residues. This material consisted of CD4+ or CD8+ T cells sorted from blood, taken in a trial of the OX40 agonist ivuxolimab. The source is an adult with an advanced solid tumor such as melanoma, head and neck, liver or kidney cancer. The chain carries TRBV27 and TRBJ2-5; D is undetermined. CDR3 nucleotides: TGTGCCAGCAGGTCCGACTTGCAAGAGACCCAGTACTTC. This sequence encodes CASRSDLQETQYF.